Each of the 9 T cell receptor beta chains below was sequenced from the same sample in a study of T-cell reconstitution after alpha-beta-depleted transplantation in children. A TCRbeta library incorporating unique molecular identifiers was prepared. A single record per CDR3 protein comes from TCRdb applying MiXCR to the PCR reads. The table shows fewer than 550,000 distinct CDR3 sequences, with roughly 10% occurring only once. This material consisted of PBMCs, mostly from graft donor cells, taken 180 days after TCRalphabeta/CD19-depleted stem cell transplant. Receptors originate from a female patient aged 2 to 10 who had a stem cell transplant for aplastic anemia, so the T cells may come from the graft donor.

This clonotype was seen a few times. This rearrangement joins TRBV28 to TRBJ2-3; 14 bases map to TRBD2. Germline V gene lookup returns CDR1 MDHEN and CDR2 SYDVKM. The CDR3 sequence is 17 residues long. Trimming at V came to 3 bases and at J to 2 bases, leaving 4 bases not matched to a gene. Here the CDR3 reads CASSFRTSGRTTDTQYF. In nucleotides, the CDR3 is TGTGCCAGCAGTTTCCGGACTAGCGGGAGGACCACAGATACGCAGTATTTT.

This clonotype was counted ten times or more. In nucleotides, the CDR3 is TGTGCCAGCAGCTTACCTAGCGGGGGCACAGATACGCAGTATTTT. Translating it yields CASSLPSGGTDTQYF. This sequence joins TRBV7-2 and TRBJ2-3; 9 bases match TRBD2. J lost 1 base, V lost 2 bases, and 1 base had no gene match. The length of the CDR3 is 15 residues. The germline CDR1 and CDR2 sequences are SGHTA and FQGNSA.

Concerning this clonotype: This may arise from a read error, as a much more abundant clone is one base away. This rearrangement joins TRBV12-3 or TRBV12-4 to TRBJ2-5; a weak D match, TRBD1 (5 bases). This CDR3 contains 12 residues. The V gene lost 8 bases and the J gene lost 6 bases, with 13 bases spanning the gap. As DNA, the CDR3 is TGTGCCAGCGGTGATAGGGGCCAGACCCAGTACTTC. Its translation: CASGDRGQTQYF.

This clonotype was detected once. The chain uses TRBV5-5 and TRBJ2-1, with 9 bases fitting TRBD1. J lost 2 bases, V lost 2 bases, and 5 bases had no gene match. The length of the CDR3 is 16 residues. The germline V gene encodes CDR1 SGHKS and CDR2 YYEKEE (reference sequence). In nucleotides, the CDR3 is TGTGCCAGCAGCTTCTGGGGACAGGGCACCTACAATGAGCAGTTCTTC. Amino acid sequence: CASSFWGQGTYNEQFF.

This clonotype was found a few times. The chain employs TRBV2 and TRBJ2-1; 9 bases are a match to TRBD2. The CDR3 runs to 16 residues. The germline CDR1 and CDR2 sequences are SNHLY and FYNNEI. Germline trimming cut 7 bases from V and 5 bases from J; bases unmatched to any gene: 12. The CDR3 sequence is CASTSLTSGFNNEQFF. Here the CDR3 DNA reads TGTGCCAGCACCTCCTTGACTAGCGGTTTTAACAATGAGCAGTTCTTC.

The table lists this clonotype with a few counts. The chain recombines TRBV15 with TRBJ1-1, with D perhaps matching TRBD1 (6 bases). Germline CDR1 LNHNV, CDR2 YYDKDF (reference sequence). CDR3 length: 17 amino acids. Trimming stripped 4 bases from V and 4 bases from J, with 22 bases between. The CDR3 DNA follows: TGTGCCACCAGCACCAAACGGGGGGCAGGGCTCGGCACTGAAGCTTTCTTT. This translates into CATSTKRGAGLGTEAFF. Looking up the rest from reference TRBV15 and TRBJ1-1 gives the full variable domain: DAMVIQNPRYQVTQFGKPVTLSCSQTLNHNVMYWYQQKSSQAPKLLFHYYDKDFNNEADTPDNFQSRRPNTSFCFLDIRSPGLGDTAMYLCATSTKRGAGLGTEAFFGQGTRLTVV.

The CDR3 DNA reads TGCAGCGTTGACCTACAGGGGACAGGCGGCTACACCTTC. It specifies CSVDLQGTGGYTF. The chain is built from TRBV29-1 and TRBJ1-2; TRBD1 aligns across 8 bases. Trimming removed 3 bases from V and 8 bases from J; junction bases left unmatched: 8. Germline CDR1 is SQVTM and CDR2 is ANQGSEA. There are 13 residues in the CDR3.

The chain combines TRBV7-2 with TRBJ2-3; D is unresolved. Germline assignment: CDR1 SGHTA and CDR2 FQGNSA. Trimming left V 7 bases short and J 1 base short, with 18 bases between. The CDR3 consists of 16 residues. CDR3 residues: CASTPRPWSGTDTQYF. Here the CDR3 DNA reads TGTGCCAGCACCCCCCGTCCGTGGAGCGGCACAGATACGCAGTATTTT. The complete variable domain, with remaining parts taken from reference TRBV7-2 and TRBJ2-3, reads GAGVSQSPSNKVTEKGKDVELRCDPISGHTALYWYRQSLGQGLEFLIYFQGNSAPDKSGLPSDRFSAERTGGSVSTLTIQRTQQEDSAVYLCASTPRPWSGTDTQYFGPGTRLTVL.

The chain uses TRBV6-2 or TRBV6-3 and TRBJ2-5; 9 bases fit TRBD1. The CDR3 totals 13 residues. The germline CDR1 and CDR2 sequences are MNHEY and SVGEGT. After removal of 4 bases from V and 6 bases from J, the junction contained 3 bases not matched to a gene. CDR3 in amino acids: CASSWDRAQTQYF. The DNA for the CDR3 is TGTGCCAGCAGTTGGGACAGGGCCCAGACCCAGTACTTC.